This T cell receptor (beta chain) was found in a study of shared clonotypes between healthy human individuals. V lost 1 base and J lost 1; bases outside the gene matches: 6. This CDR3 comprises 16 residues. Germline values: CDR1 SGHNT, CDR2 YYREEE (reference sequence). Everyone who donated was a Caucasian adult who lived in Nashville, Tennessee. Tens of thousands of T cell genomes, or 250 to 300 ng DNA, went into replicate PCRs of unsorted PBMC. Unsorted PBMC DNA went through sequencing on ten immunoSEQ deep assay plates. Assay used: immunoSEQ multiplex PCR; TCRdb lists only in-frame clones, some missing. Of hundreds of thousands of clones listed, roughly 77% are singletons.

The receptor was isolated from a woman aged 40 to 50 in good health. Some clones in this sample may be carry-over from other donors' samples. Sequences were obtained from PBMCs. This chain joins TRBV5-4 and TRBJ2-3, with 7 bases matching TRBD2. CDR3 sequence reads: CASSLNLAVGTDTQYF. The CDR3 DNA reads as TGTGCCAGCAGCTTGAACCTAGCGGTAGGCACAGATACGCAGTATTTT.